This TCR beta chain was captured by sequencing in a study of blood T cell repertoires in COVID-19. Across the study: The study drew acute and convalescent COVID-19 samples from the United States, Italy and Spain. Sources were T cells, B-cell-depleted T cells, or PBMCs; the material itself was cDNA or gDNA.

Under the authors' procedure: Reference gene primer amplification gave nucleated cell count estimates. The assay was immunoSEQ multiplex PCR, and TCRdb's table has in-frame clones only and misses some. Clonal size and the V and J genes are those of that table, whereas D and trimming came from the DNA. The data hold fewer than 300,000 clones, with approximately 77% observed a single time. The germline gives CDR1 KGHDR, CDR2 SFDVKD. This CDR3 is 14 amino acids long. Unmatched junction bases numbered 0, after V lost 4 bases and J lost 0 bases. The clonotype originates from a young woman with acute or convalescent COVID-19. The chain employs TRBV24-1 and TRBJ2-3; 7 bases match TRBD1. Sequenced input: peripheral blood. CDR3 coding DNA: TGTGCCACCAGTGAGGGACAGAGCACAGATACGCAGTATTTT. Encoded protein: CATSEGQSTDTQYF.